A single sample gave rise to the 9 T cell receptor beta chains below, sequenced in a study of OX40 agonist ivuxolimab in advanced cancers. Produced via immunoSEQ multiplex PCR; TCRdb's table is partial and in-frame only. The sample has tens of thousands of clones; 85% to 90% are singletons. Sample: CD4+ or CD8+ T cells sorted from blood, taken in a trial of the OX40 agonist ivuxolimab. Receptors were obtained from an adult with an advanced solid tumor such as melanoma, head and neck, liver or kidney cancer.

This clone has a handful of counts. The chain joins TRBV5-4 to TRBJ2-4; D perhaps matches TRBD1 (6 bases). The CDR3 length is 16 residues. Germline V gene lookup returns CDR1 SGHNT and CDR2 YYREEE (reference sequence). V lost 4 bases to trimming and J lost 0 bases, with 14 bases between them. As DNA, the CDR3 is TGTGCCAGCAGCGTTACAGGGCCCGTAGCCAAAAACATTCAGTACTTC. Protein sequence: CASSVTGPVAKNIQYF. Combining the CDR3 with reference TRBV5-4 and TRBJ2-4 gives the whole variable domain ETGVTQSPTHLIKTRGQQVTLRCSSQSGHNTVSWYQQALGQGPQFIFQYYREEENGRGNFPPRFSGLQFPNYSSELNVNALELDDSALYLCASSVTGPVAKNIQYFGAGTRLSVL.

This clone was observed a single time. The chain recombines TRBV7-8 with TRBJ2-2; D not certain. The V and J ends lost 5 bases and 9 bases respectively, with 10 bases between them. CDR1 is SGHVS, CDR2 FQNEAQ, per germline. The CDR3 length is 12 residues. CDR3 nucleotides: TGTGCCAGCAGCCGAGTAGGTCGGGAGCTGTTTTTT. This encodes CASSRVGRELFF.

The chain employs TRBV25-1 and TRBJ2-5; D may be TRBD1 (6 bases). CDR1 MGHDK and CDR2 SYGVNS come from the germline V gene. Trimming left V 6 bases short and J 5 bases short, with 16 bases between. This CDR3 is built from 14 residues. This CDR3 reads CASSRQAVRETQYF. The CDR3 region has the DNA TGTGCCAGCAGCAGACAGGCAGTGAGGGAGACCCAGTACTTC.

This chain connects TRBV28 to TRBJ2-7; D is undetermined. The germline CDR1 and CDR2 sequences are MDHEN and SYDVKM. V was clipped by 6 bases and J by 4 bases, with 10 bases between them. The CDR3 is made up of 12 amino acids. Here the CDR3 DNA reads TGTGCCAGCAGGAACTTGGGGTACGAGCAGTACTTC. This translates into CASRNLGYEQYF.

The CDR3 region is CASSPPSMGETQYF. The CDR3 region has the DNA TGTGCCAGCTCACCACCGTCGATGGGAGAGACCCAGTACTTC. The chain combines TRBV18 with TRBJ2-5, with D unresolved. This CDR3 has 14 amino acids. Trimming took off 0 bases at V and 4 bases at J, with 9 bases between the two ends. The V gene's germline CDR1 is KGHSH and CDR2 LQKENI.

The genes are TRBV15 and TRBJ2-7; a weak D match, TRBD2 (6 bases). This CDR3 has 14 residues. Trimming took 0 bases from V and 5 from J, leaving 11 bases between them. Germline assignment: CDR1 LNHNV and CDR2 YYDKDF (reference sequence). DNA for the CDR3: TGTGCCACCAGCAGAGAACGACTAGACCACGAGCAGTACTTC. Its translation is CATSRERLDHEQYF.

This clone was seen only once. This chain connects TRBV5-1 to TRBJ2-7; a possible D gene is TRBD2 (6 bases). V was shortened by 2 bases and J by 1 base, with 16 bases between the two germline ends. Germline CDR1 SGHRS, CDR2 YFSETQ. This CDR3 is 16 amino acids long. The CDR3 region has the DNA TGCGCCAGCAGCTTAGGGGCTAGCGTGACTTCCTACGAGCAGTACTTC. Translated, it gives CASSLGASVTSYEQYF.

In DNA form, the CDR3 reads TGTGCCAGCACCGACAGTTACGAGCAGTACTTC. It yields the protein CASTDSYEQYF. The rearrangement joins TRBV25-1 to TRBJ2-7; a possible D gene is TRBD1 (5 bases). Trimming pared 7 bases from V and 4 bases from J, leaving 8 bases between. CDR3 length: 11 residues. Germline values: CDR1 MGHDK, CDR2 SYGVNS.

Here the CDR3 DNA reads TGCGCCAGCAGCCCGGACGGGGCTAACTATGGCTACACCTTC. Residues: CASSPDGANYGYTF. The chain is built from TRBV5-1 and TRBJ1-2; D uncertain. Trimming pared 4 bases from V and 0 bases from J, leaving 10 bases between. CDR3 length equals 14 residues. Germline CDR1 reads SGHRS; CDR2 reads YFSETQ.